This T cell receptor beta chain was recorded in a study of radiation and T cells in renal cell carcinoma. This clone has a handful of counts. Its specificity is unknown. The germline V gene has CDR1 KGHSH and CDR2 LQKENI. V lost 4 bases, J lost 7 bases, and 4 bases stayed unmatched. This CDR3 comprises 14 residues. General study results and limits: Top tumor clonotypes rose in blood 2 weeks post-radiation, then contracted. Baseline intratumoral clonotype presence is unknown without pretreatment biopsies.

Time point given: baseline pretreatment blood. The treatment is: 15 Gy SBRT to primary tumor, nephrectomy 4 weeks later. Serial blood draws occurred at baseline and 2 and 4 weeks post-SBRT. The tumor was a clear cell renal cell carcinoma. Clones were sequenced by immunoSEQ multiplex PCR, and TCRdb holds only the in-frame ones, with some missing. The sample has over 45,000 clones; around 78% are singletons. The source of this sequence is a man aged 55 to 69 with renal cell carcinoma. The input for sequencing was blood, taken from a patient whose treatment included radiotherapy and nephrectomy. This sequence joins TRBV18 and TRBJ2-4; the match to TRBD1 covers 10 bases. As DNA, the CDR3 is TGTGCCAGCTCACGGACAGGGGGAGAGAACATTCAGTACTTC. This sequence encodes CASSRTGGENIQYF.